The T cell receptor beta chain under discussion was sequenced for a study of radiation and T cells in renal cell carcinoma (dated by TCRdb to about 2020). About the full investigation: A total of some 51 samples underwent TCR beta sequencing, made up of some 26 tumors and about 27 peripheral blood samples. The final blood draw was performed at 4 weeks after radiation, at the same time as nephrectomy. A total of roughly 3,900,000 unique CDR3 nucleotide sequences, encoding more than 2 million unique CDR3 amino acid sequences, were found across all 50 or so samples. Here is what the overall study found, with its caveats: Changes in the blood repertoire were not tracked past 4 weeks after treatment. In blood, the top tumor clonotypes increased between baseline and 2 weeks post-radiation and then shrank by 4 weeks, which suggests that tumor-resident clones expanded only transiently. Because no pretreatment tumor biopsies were available, whether clonotypes were present in the tumor at baseline could not be determined. Because the trial had a single-armed design, the trial could not examine how radiation dose or scheduling affected the TCR repertoire.

Turning to this clone: The specificity of this receptor is unknown. The input lacks base qualities; no much larger clone sits a single base away.

Relative to germline, V is 5 bases shorter and J is 5 bases shorter, with 36 bases between their ends. The germline V gene supplies CDR1 ENHRY and CDR2 SYGVKD. The CDR3 sequence holds 21 residues, the cysteine and phenylalanine included. CDR3 DNA is the only sequence kept; it has 63 bases, read in frame from the first base. Following the manufacturer's recommendations, the immunoSEQ kit was used to generate TCR beta libraries from genomic DNA. To prepare the libraries, a first multiplex PCR with proprietary primers was run, followed by a second PCR that added unique barcodes, and a bead cleanup was done after each round. A positive control reaction and a negative control reaction, both provided in the kit, were run with every batch of samples. The final libraries were assessed on an Agilent 4200 TapeStation D1000 ScreenTape, pooled by volume, and quantified by qPCR. An Illumina NextSeq500 fitted with a MidOutput 150-cycle cartridge performed the sequencing, running 156 Read1 cycles and 15 Index1 cycles with the kit's custom primers. The pooled library was loaded at approximately 1.1 pM with a roughly 20% PhiX control spike-in. On the study's bioinformatics: The vendor-processed data were analyzed in R, and a clonotype was defined as all T cells that share the same CDR3 nucleotide sequence. For clone abundance analyses, frequencies were normalized to the 10,000 most abundant clones per sample. Before analysis, public T cell clones were removed, and these numbered fewer than six per sample on average. Tumor-enriched and baseline blood-enriched clonotypes were defined by at least a 32-fold difference in abundance between compartments. Clonotypes expanded or contracted between blood time points were identified with a beta-binomial differential abundance model. The Baroni-Urbani and Buser coefficient was used to measure tumor-blood repertoire similarity, and groups were compared with two-tailed Wilcoxon tests in R. TCRdb limited this immuneACCESS table to in-frame rearrangements with V and J called. A share of clones is missing; checked studies link under half to unresolved V genes, and the rest is unexplained. The V and J calls and clone size are taken from that table; D and trimming were inferred from the DNA. This sample lists around 29,000 clones; about 85% were detected once. The ten largest clones add up to roughly 30% of the sample.

This specimen's time point label, per the study, means: blood 4 weeks post-SBRT, at nephrectomy. This specimen's treatment or condition label, interpreted: 15 Gy SBRT to primary tumor, nephrectomy 4 weeks later. Samples came from a clinical trial, in which primary renal cell carcinomas received 15 Gy stereotactic body radiation therapy followed by nephrectomy 4 weeks later. Serial peripheral blood from radiation-treated patients was sampled at baseline, 2 weeks and 4 weeks after SBRT to track tumor-enriched clonotypes. All patients had renal cell carcinoma with clear cell pathology. Genomic DNA for TCR sequencing was prepared using the QIAamp DNA Blood Mini Kit (Qiagen). Samples were included in the analyses only if all quality control checks were passed.

The sequence joins TRBV10-3 to TRBJ1-1; a tentative D call is TRBD1 (5 bases match). The origin of this receptor is a man in his fifties or sixties with renal cell carcinoma. This specimen was blood, taken from a patient whose treatment included radiotherapy and nephrectomy. The CDR3 in this case is CAISFSPGQGKSGGLGTEAFF. DNA sequence: TGTGCCATCAGTTTCTCCCCTGGGCAGGGTAAATCTGGCGGCCTCGGAACTGAAGCTTTCTTT.